A single TCR beta chain is shown here with its context. This specimen belongs to a study of blood T cell repertoires in COVID-19. Study context: Sources were T cells, B-cell-depleted T cells, or PBMCs; the material itself was cDNA or gDNA.

Trimming removed 2 bases from V and 4 bases from J; junction bases left unmatched: 2. From germline, CDR1 is MNHNY and CDR2 SVGAGI (reference sequence). The CDR3 totals 15 residues. Sequencing was performed with immunoSEQ multiplex PCR; in TCRdb, only in-frame clones are kept and a portion is missing. Here the sample spans under 150,000 clones, more than 60% being singletons. The chain recombines TRBV6-6 with TRBJ1-3, with 10 bases aligning to TRBD1. This TCR was recovered from a woman in her forties or fifties with active or convalescent COVID-19. The specimen was peripheral blood. The CDR3 here is CASSYGTGAGNTIYF. CDR3 sequence (DNA): TGTGCCAGCAGTTACGGGACAGGGGCCGGAAACACCATATATTTT.